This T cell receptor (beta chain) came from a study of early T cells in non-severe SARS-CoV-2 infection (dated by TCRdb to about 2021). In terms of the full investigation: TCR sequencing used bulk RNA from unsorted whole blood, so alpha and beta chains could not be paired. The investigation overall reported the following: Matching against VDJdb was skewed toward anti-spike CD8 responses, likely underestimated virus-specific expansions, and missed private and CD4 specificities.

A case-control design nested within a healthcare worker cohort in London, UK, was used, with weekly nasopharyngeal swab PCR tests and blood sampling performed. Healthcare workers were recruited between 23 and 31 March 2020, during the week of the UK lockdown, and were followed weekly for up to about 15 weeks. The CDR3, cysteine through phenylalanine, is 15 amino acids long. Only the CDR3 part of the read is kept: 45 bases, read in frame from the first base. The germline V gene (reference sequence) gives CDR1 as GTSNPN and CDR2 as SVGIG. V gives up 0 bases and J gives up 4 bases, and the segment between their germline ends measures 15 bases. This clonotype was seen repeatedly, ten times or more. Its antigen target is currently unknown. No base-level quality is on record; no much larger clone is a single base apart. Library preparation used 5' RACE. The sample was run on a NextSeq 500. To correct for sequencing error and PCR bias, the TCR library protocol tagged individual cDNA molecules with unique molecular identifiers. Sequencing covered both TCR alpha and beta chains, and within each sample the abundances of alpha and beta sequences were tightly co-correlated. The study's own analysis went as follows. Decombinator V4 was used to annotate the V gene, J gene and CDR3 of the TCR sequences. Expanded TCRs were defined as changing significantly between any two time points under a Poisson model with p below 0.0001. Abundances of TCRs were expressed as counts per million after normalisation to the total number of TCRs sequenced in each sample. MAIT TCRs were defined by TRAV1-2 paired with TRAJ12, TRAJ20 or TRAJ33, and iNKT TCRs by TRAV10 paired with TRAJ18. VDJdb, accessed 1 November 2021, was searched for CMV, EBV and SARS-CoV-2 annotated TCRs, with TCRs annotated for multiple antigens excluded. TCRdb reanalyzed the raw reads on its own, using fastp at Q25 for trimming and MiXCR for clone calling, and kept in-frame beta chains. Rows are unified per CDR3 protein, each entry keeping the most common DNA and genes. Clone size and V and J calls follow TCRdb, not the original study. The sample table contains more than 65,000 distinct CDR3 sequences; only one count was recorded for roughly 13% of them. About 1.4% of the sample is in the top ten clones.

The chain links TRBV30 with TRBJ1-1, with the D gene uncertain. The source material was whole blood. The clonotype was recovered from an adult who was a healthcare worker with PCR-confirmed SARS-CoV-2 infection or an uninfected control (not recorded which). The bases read TGTGCCTGGAGTGTCCCTACGGGCCGGGGCACTGAAGCTTTCTTT. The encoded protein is CAWSVPTGRGTEAFF.